What follows are 27 T cell receptor beta chains derived from one specimen sequenced in a study of T cell responses to AZD1222 COVID-19 vaccine. The method was immunoSEQ multiplex PCR; TCRdb's version includes in-frame clones alone and lacks a portion of them. The sample yields 100,000 to 150,000 clones, approximately 94% seen once. Sequenced here: peripheral blood, sampled on day 0 of AZD1222 vaccination. Receptors originate from an adult in good health.

The CDR3 sequence is CASSRQSDTQYF. The CDR3 DNA sequence: TGTGCCAGCAGCCGGCAGTCAGATACGCAGTATTTT. The V call is TRBV11-2, the J call TRBJ2-3; the D is unclear. The CDR3 sequence is 12 residues long. CDR1 and CDR2 (germline): SGHAT, FQNNGV. Trimming pared 5 bases from V and 4 bases from J, leaving 7 bases between. Full variable domain (outside the CDR3, taken from reference TRBV11-2 and TRBJ2-3): EAGVAQSPRYKIIEKRQSVAFWCNPISGHATLYWYQQILGQGPKLLIQFQNNGVVDDSQLPKDRFSAERLKGVDSTLKIQPAKLEDSAVYLCASSRQSDTQYFGPGTRLTVL.

The chain has TRBV21-1 and TRBJ2-5. TRBV21-1 is a recognized pseudogene. The CDR3 is 12 amino acids. The CDR3 protein is CASSHQKETQYF. The CDR3 nucleotides are TGTGCCAGCAGCCACCAAAAAGAGACCCAGTACTTC.

The chain employs TRBV4-1 and TRBJ2-7, with unresolved D. CDR1 is MGHRA, CDR2 YSYEKL, per germline. The V end was cut by 1 base, the J end by 2 bases, with 12 bases between. The CDR3 is 15 residues long. The CDR3 reads CASSQGHGQTYEQYF. CDR3 bases: TGCGCCAGCAGCCAAGGGCATGGGCAGACCTACGAGCAGTACTTC.

V and J are TRBV7-9 and TRBJ1-3, with TRBD1 matching over 9 bases. The CDR3 runs 16 residues. V trimming: 6 bases; J trimming: 0 bases; junction bases outside the gene matches: 6. Germline-derived CDR1 and CDR2 are SEHNR and FQNEAQ (reference sequence). The CDR3 loop reads CASRKTGGFSGNTIYF. The CDR3 DNA is TGTGCCAGCAGAAAAACAGGGGGCTTCTCTGGAAACACCATATATTTT.

This rearrangement joins TRBV5-4 to TRBJ2-5; TRBD2 agrees at 8 bases. The junction had 5 bases not matched to a gene; V was cut back by 0 bases and J by 4 bases. Germline V gives CDR1 SGHNT, CDR2 YYREEE (reference sequence). This CDR3 is 15 amino acids long. The CDR3 DNA is TGTGCCAGCAGCTTGGCGGGACTAGTAGGAGAGACCCAGTACTTC. It translates to CASSLAGLVGETQYF.

The chain combines TRBV2 with TRBJ2-7; 9 nucleotides match TRBD2. Germline V gene lookup returns CDR1 SNHLY and CDR2 FYNNEI. J lost 4 bases, V lost 3 bases, and 10 bases had no gene match. The CDR3 is made up of 16 amino acids. As DNA, the CDR3 is TGTGCCAGCAGTGACCCAGCGGGAGGCTTAGTTTACGAGCAGTACTTC. It specifies CASSDPAGGLVYEQYF.

V and J are TRBV7-2 and TRBJ1-6; a possible D gene is TRBD1 (6 bases). The V and J ends lost 5 bases and 10 bases respectively, with 15 bases between them. This CDR3 has 14 amino acids. The germline gives CDR1 SGHTA, CDR2 FQGNSA. The CDR3: CASSLHRELSPLHF. The CDR3 DNA reads as TGTGCCAGCAGCCTCCACAGGGAGTTGTCACCCCTCCACTTT. The variable domain in full, completed from reference TRBV7-2 and TRBJ1-6, reads GAGVSQSPSNKVTEKGKDVELRCDPISGHTALYWYRQSLGQGLEFLIYFQGNSAPDKSGLPSDRFSAERTGGSVSTLTIQRTQQEDSAVYLCASSLHRELSPLHFGNGTRLTVT.

The chain combines TRBV19 with TRBJ1-5; D gene unclear. The V gene lost 5 bases and the J gene lost 5 bases, with 7 bases spanning the gap. The CDR3 is 12 residues long. Germline V gene data show CDR1 as LNHDA and CDR2 as SQIVND (reference sequence). The DNA for the CDR3 is TGTGCCAGTAGTCTCCTTGATCAGCCCCAGCATTTT. Protein sequence: CASSLLDQPQHF.

A single count supports this clone. This sample also contains other DNA sequences that code for the same CDR3. The gene calls are TRBV5-4 and TRBJ1-2, with 7 bases aligning to TRBD1. Germline CDR1 SGHNT, CDR2 YYREEE (reference sequence). The CDR3 sequence is 13 residues long. Trimming took 0 bases from V and 4 from J; bases not matched to a gene: 0. CDR3 sequence: CASSLGTGYGYTF. CDR3 bases: TGTGCCAGCAGCTTGGGGACAGGCTATGGCTACACCTTC.

The chain recombines TRBV5-1 with TRBJ2-3; D is perhaps TRBD1 or TRBD2 (5 bases each). This CDR3 comprises 16 residues. V lost 0 bases to trimming and J lost 9 bases, with 20 bases between them. Germline V lookup: CDR1 SGHRS, CDR2 YFSETQ. In nucleotides, the CDR3 is TGCGCCAGCAGCTTGGTCAGGGACCCCGAGCGGCACACGCAGTATTTT. Its protein is CASSLVRDPERHTQYF.

This sequence joins TRBV5-1 and TRBJ1-3; a weak D match, TRBD1 (5 bases). CDR3 length: 15 residues. V was shortened by 0 bases and J by 0 bases, with 7 bases between the two germline ends. Germline V gene lookup returns CDR1 SGHRS and CDR2 YFSETQ. DNA for the CDR3: TGCGCCAGCAGCTTGGAACAGGCCTCTGGAAACACCATATATTTT. This encodes CASSLEQASGNTIYF.

The V gene is TRBV5-5, the J gene TRBJ2-1; tentatively, D is TRBD1 (6 bases). CDR1 SGHKS and CDR2 YYEKEE come from the germline V gene (reference sequence). This CDR3 has 14 residues. Trimming took 3 bases from V and 4 from J, leaving 11 bases between them. The CDR3 region has the DNA TGTGCCAGCAGCTCGCAGACAGGTTACAATGAGCAGTTCTTC. This codes for CASSSQTGYNEQFF.

The J gene is TRBJ1-3, the V gene TRBV11-2; 11 nucleotides line up with TRBD1. V gave up 5 bases and J gave up 2 bases; unmatched junction bases: 5. Germline-derived CDR1 and CDR2 are SGHAT and FQNNGV. The CDR3 loop spans 16 amino acids. The CDR3 nucleotides read TGTGCCAGCAGCCCCTGGGGACAGGGGGCTGGAAACACCATATATTTT. It is translated as CASSPWGQGAGNTIYF.

About this clone: One end of the junction fails to match germline, which may point to a read error. The chain combines TRBV9 with TRBJ2-1, with 10 nucleotides matching TRBD2. This CDR3 comprises 12 residues. In germline, CDR1 is SGDLS, CDR2 YYNGEE. CDR3 region: CASSALSGRALF. The DNA for the CDR3 is TGTGCCAGCAGCGCCCTGAGCGGGAGGGCCCTCTTC.

The genes are TRBV9 and TRBJ2-3; D ambiguous. Germline CDR1 SGDLS, CDR2 YYNGEE. The CDR3 contains 13 residues. V was shortened by 0 bases and J by 2 bases, with 4 bases between the two germline ends. This CDR3 reads CASSVGSTDTQYF. The CDR3 nucleotides are TGTGCCAGCAGCGTAGGATCCACAGATACGCAGTATTTT.

J is TRBJ2-7 and V is TRBV6-1; 13 bases agree with TRBD2. This CDR3 is built from 16 residues. The junction had 8 bases not matched to a gene; V was cut back by 5 bases and J by 4 bases. CDR1 is MNHNS and CDR2 is SASEGT in the germline V gene. DNA of the CDR3: TGTGCCAGCAGTCAAGGACTAGCGGGAGCTAGGTACGAGCAGTACTTC. The encoded protein is CASSQGLAGARYEQYF.

The chain uses TRBV11-2 and TRBJ2-2; possibly TRBD1 or TRBD2 for D (6 bases each). CDR3 length: 15 amino acids. Trimming took 5 bases from V and 9 from J, leaving 19 bases between them. The germline V gene has CDR1 SGHAT and CDR2 FQNNGV. CDR3: CASSPDRLGGRELFF. For the CDR3, the DNA is TGTGCCAGCAGCCCGGACCGACTAGGGGGTCGGGAGCTGTTTTTT.

Note on this clone: Additional DNA sequences in this sample encode the identical CDR3. V and J are TRBV10-2 and TRBJ2-7, with D uncertain. Trimming took 3 bases from V and 5 from J, leaving 5 bases between them. The CDR3 has 11 amino acids. Germline CDR1 is WSHSY and CDR2 is SAAADI. The CDR3 loop is CASSEGHEQYF. The CDR3 DNA reads as TGCGCCAGCAGTGAAGGGCACGAGCAGTACTTC.

This chain links TRBV18 with TRBJ2-7; D may match TRBD1 or TRBD2 (6 bases each). Germline CDR1 is KGHSH and CDR2 is LQKENI. V was cut by 2 bases and J by 3 bases, with 11 bases left in between. This CDR3 region has 14 residues. The DNA of the CDR3 is TGTGCCAGCTCACCAGGGGGGCCAGTCTACGAGCAGTACTTC. Its protein is CASSPGGPVYEQYF.

In its sample, this clone was seen many times. The chain uses TRBV6-1 and TRBJ1-1, with D maybe TRBD1 (6 bases). V was cut by 3 bases and J by 2 bases, with 13 bases left in between. The CDR3 extends over 15 amino acids. Germline V CDR1 and CDR2: MNHNS, SASEGT. The CDR3 DNA reads TGTGCCAGCAGTGATCGGGGGCGCGGAAACACTGAAGCTTTCTTT. Translated: CASSDRGRGNTEAFF.

This clone has just one count. V is TRBV5-6 and J is TRBJ2-7, with 9 positions matching TRBD1. The CDR3 is 16 residues long. The germline CDR1 and CDR2 sequences are SGHDT and YYEEEE. V lost 0 bases and J lost 6; bases outside the gene matches: 10. The CDR3 nucleotides are TGTGCCAGCAGCTTGGGAAACAGGGGGCGCTCAGCCGAGCAGTACTTC. Translating it yields CASSLGNRGRSAEQYF.

V and J are TRBV19 and TRBJ2-5; D remains ambiguous. The V end was cut by 3 bases, the J end by 5 bases, with 13 bases between. CDR1 and CDR2 (germline): LNHDA, SQIVND (reference sequence). This CDR3 is 14 amino acids long. The CDR3 loop reads CASSMGNPGETQYF. The CDR3 coding sequence is TGTGCCAGTAGTATGGGCAACCCTGGTGAGACCCAGTACTTC.

The gene calls are TRBV7-6 and TRBJ2-7; D ambiguous. Trimming left V 5 bases short and J 4 bases short, with 15 bases between. The CDR3 totals 14 residues. Germline values: CDR1 SGHVS, CDR2 FNYEAQ. The CDR3 region is CASSLTMSGYEQYF. CDR3 coding DNA: TGTGCCAGCAGCCTTACCATGTCCGGATACGAGCAGTACTTC. Looking up the rest from reference TRBV7-6 and TRBJ2-7 gives the full variable domain: GAGVSQSPRYKVTKRGQDVALRCDPISGHVSLYWYRQALGQGPEFLTYFNYEAQQDKSGLPNDRFSAERPEGSISTLTIQRTEQRDSAMYRCASSLTMSGYEQYFGPGTRLTVT.

The rearrangement links TRBV30 to TRBJ2-7, with D unclear. Trimming pared 1 base from V and 2 bases from J, leaving 6 bases between. The CDR3 covers 12 residues. Germline V CDR1 and CDR2: GTSNPN, SVGIG (reference sequence). The CDR3 DNA follows: TGTGCCTGGAGTGGGGATGCCTACGAGCAGTACTTC. Translating it yields CAWSGDAYEQYF.

Only one count was recorded for this clone. This chain connects TRBV5-4 to TRBJ2-7, with 7 bases aligning to TRBD1. V shed 4 bases and J 3 bases; nucleotides not matched to a gene: 10. Germline V gene lookup returns CDR1 SGHNT and CDR2 YYREEE (reference sequence). There are 15 residues in the CDR3. The chain's CDR3 is CASSPRQGLDYEQYF. The CDR3 region has the DNA TGTGCCAGCAGCCCAAGACAGGGTTTAGACTACGAGCAGTACTTC.

This clone occurred once. Written as DNA, the CDR3 is TGTGCCAGCAGCTCGCGGCGACTAGCCAACACCGGGGAGCTGTTTTTT. Residues: CASSSRRLANTGELFF. The chain carries TRBV7-2 and TRBJ2-2; TRBD2 matches at 7 bases. The length of the CDR3 is 16 residues. The V segment lost 4 bases and the J segment 2 bases; nucleotides outside the gene matches: 7. Germline CDR1 SGHTA, CDR2 FQGNSA.

The chain couples TRBV12-5 to TRBJ2-2; 7 nucleotides agree with TRBD2. V lost 0 bases and J lost 1; bases outside the gene matches: 5. This CDR3 spans 17 amino acids. The germline CDR1 and CDR2 sequences are LGHNT and FRNRAP. CDR3 sequence (DNA): TGTGCTAGTGGTTTGGTAGCTAGCGGAAAGAACACCGGGGAGCTGTTTTTT. Residues: CASGLVASGKNTGELFF. Full variable domain (missing parts from reference TRBV12-5 and TRBJ2-2): DARVTQTPRHKVTEMGQEVTMRCQPILGHNTVFWYRQTMMQGLELLAYFRNRAPLDDSGMPKDRFSAEMPDATLATLKIQPSEPRDSAVYFCASGLVASGKNTGELFFGEGSRLTVL.